The clone carrying this T cell receptor beta chain was detected only a few times. The data belong to a study of blood T cell repertoires in COVID-19. On the study more broadly: Some COVID-19 samples were acute and others convalescent; all came from the United States, Italy and Spain. The analysed material was cDNA or gDNA that came from T cells, B-cell-depleted T cells, or PBMCs.

In the original processing: Scientists estimated how many nucleated cells there were by amplifying reference gene primers. Measured with immunoSEQ multiplex PCR; TCRdb has only the in-frame clones, and not every one. That table supplies the V and J calls and clone size; D and trimming were determined from the DNA. In the table there are 120,000 or so clones, approximately 82% of which are singletons. This clonotype was sampled from a woman older than 75 with acute or convalescent COVID-19. Material: peripheral blood.

CDR3 region: CASSDVGRGNTGELFF. CDR3 DNA: TGTGCCAGCAGCGACGTGGGGCGCGGAAACACCGGGGAGCTGTTTTTT. The chain uses TRBV6-2 or TRBV6-3 and TRBJ2-2, with a tentative D call TRBD1 (5 bases). Germline CDR1 is MNHEY and CDR2 is SVGEGT. V gave up 6 bases and J gave up 2 bases, with 16 bases separating them. The CDR3 runs to 16 residues.